The 20 T cell receptor beta chains listed next were all sequenced from one sample in a study of OX40 agonist ivuxolimab in advanced cancers. The protocol was immunoSEQ multiplex PCR, while the TCRdb copy is restricted to in-frame clones and leaves out a portion. Of roughly 36,000 clones listed, around nine tenths were seen once; the top ten hold approximately 9.7%. The sample in question was CD4+ or CD8+ T cells sorted from blood, obtained in a trial of the OX40 agonist ivuxolimab. The source is an adult with an advanced solid tumor such as melanoma, head and neck, liver or kidney cancer.

The rearrangement joins TRBV6-1 to TRBJ1-2; D is unresolved. With 2 bases removed from V and 1 base from J, the gap between germline ends came to 5 bases. Germline values: CDR1 MNHNS, CDR2 SASEGT. The CDR3 spans 13 residues. CDR3 sequence (DNA): TGTGCCAGCAGTGAAAGGGATAACTATGGCTACACCTTC. Translation gives CASSERDNYGYTF.

V usage is TRBV4-1 and J usage is TRBJ2-5; D uncertain. V was pared by 0 bases and J by 0 bases, with 5 bases between. Per the germline V gene, CDR1 is MGHRA and CDR2 is YSYEKL. CDR3 length: 14 residues. Here the CDR3 DNA reads TGCGCCAGCAGCCAAGATGCCTACCAAGAGACCCAGTACTTC. Translation: CASSQDAYQETQYF.

This clone was picked up one time. The chain is built from TRBV18 and TRBJ2-5, with 8 bases identical to TRBD2. J was trimmed by 2 bases and V by 6 bases; bases with no gene match: 2. This CDR3 is built from 13 residues. Germline CDR1 KGHSH, CDR2 LQKENI. The CDR3 sequence: CASSSGGQETQYF. The CDR3 nucleotides are TGTGCCAGCTCTTCGGGAGGGCAAGAGACCCAGTACTTC.

The CDR3: CAWSVAGVADTQYF. CDR3 coding DNA: TGTGCCTGGAGTGTTGCGGGAGTCGCAGATACGCAGTATTTT. The chain combines TRBV30 with TRBJ2-3; 7 bases line up with TRBD2. J gave up 4 bases and V 0 bases, and 4 bases lay outside the gene matches. The germline V gene has CDR1 GTSNPN and CDR2 SVGIG (reference sequence). The CDR3 length is 14 residues. Supplemented by reference TRBV30 and TRBJ2-3, the full variable domain reads SQTIHQWPATLVQPVGSPLSLECTVEGTSNPNLYWYRQAAGRGLQLLFYSVGIGQISSEVPQNLSASRPQDRQFILSSKKLLLSDSGFYLCAWSVAGVADTQYFGPGTRLTVL.

The chain employs TRBV10-3 and TRBJ2-2, with 10 bases identical to TRBD2. Germline loops: CDR1 ENHRY, CDR2 SYGVKD. The J segment lost 4 bases and the V segment lost 7 bases, leaving 6 bases of the junction unmatched. The CDR3 consists of 15 residues. In DNA, the CDR3 is TGTGCCATCAAGCCGGGACTAGCGATCACCGGGGAGCTGTTTTTT. It yields the protein CAIKPGLAITGELFF.

V usage is TRBV18 and J usage is TRBJ2-5; D may be TRBD1 (6 bases). The CDR3 length is 13 residues. The ends were cut back, 5 bases at V and 4 bases at J, with 11 bases in the middle. Per germline, CDR1 KGHSH and CDR2 LQKENI. The CDR3 here is CASSNDRPETQYF. The CDR3 nucleotides read TGTGCCAGCTCAAATGACAGGCCAGAGACCCAGTACTTC.

The gene calls are TRBV6-5 and TRBJ2-1, with D maybe TRBD2 (6 bases). CDR1 and CDR2 from the germline V gene are MNHEY and SVGAGI. Trimming pared 10 bases from V and 8 bases from J, leaving 18 bases between. This CDR3 spans 13 amino acids. CDR3 in DNA: TGTGCCACGAGACTAGTCGGAAAGGATGAGCAGTTCTTC. Its protein product is CATRLVGKDEQFF.

This chain connects TRBV5-4 to TRBJ1-5; D unresolved. Germline V gene sequence: CDR1 SGHNT, CDR2 YYREEE (reference sequence). This CDR3 comprises 17 residues. Trimming left V 0 bases short and J 0 bases short, with 13 bases between. CDR3 sequence (DNA): TGTGCCAGCAGCTTGGAGTCCGCAGGTAATAGCAATCAGCCCCAGCATTTT. It codes for CASSLESAGNSNQPQHF.

V usage is TRBV6-5 and J usage is TRBJ1-2; TRBD1 is a possible D gene (6 bases). The CDR3 has 14 residues. Trimming took off 5 bases at V and 5 bases at J, with 15 bases between the two ends. Germline-derived CDR1 and CDR2 are MNHEY and SVGAGI. The CDR3 is CASSDGQPPYGYTF. The CDR3 DNA reads TGTGCCAGCAGTGACGGACAGCCCCCTTATGGCTACACCTTC.

J is TRBJ2-4 and V is TRBV7-3, with TRBD2 as a possible D gene (6 bases). Germline lookup yields CDR1 SGHTA and CDR2 FQGTGA. This CDR3 spans 13 amino acids. V dropped 1 base and J dropped 9 bases, with 10 bases sitting between them. The CDR3 reads CASSLMEGTIQYF. CDR3 nucleotide sequence: TGTGCCAGCAGCTTAATGGAGGGAACCATTCAGTACTTC.

The chain joins TRBV7-3 to TRBJ1-1, with D maybe TRBD1 (5 bases). The CDR3 loop spans 13 amino acids. From germline, CDR1 is SGHTA and CDR2 FQGTGA. V was trimmed by 2 bases and J by 2 bases, leaving 6 bases between them. CDR3 protein: CASSLGTNTEAFF. Here the CDR3 DNA reads TGTGCCAGCAGCTTAGGGACCAACACTGAAGCTTTCTTT.

The gene calls are TRBV5-1 and TRBJ1-4; no firm D call. The CDR3 is 15 residues long. Deletions cut 0 bases from V and 0 bases from J, with 6 bases between. Germline assignment: CDR1 SGHRS and CDR2 YFSETQ. This CDR3 is CASSLGPATNEKLFF. CDR3 DNA sequence: TGCGCCAGCAGCTTGGGGCCTGCAACTAATGAAAAACTGTTTTTT.

The chain employs TRBV7-6 and TRBJ2-5; D not resolved. CDR3 size: 14 residues. Looked up from germline, CDR1 is SGHVS and CDR2 is FNYEAQ. Trimming stripped 1 base from V and 1 base from J, with 7 bases between. Written as DNA, the CDR3 is TGTGCCAGCAGCTTAGGTAACCTCCAAGAGACCCAGTACTTC. Protein: CASSLGNLQETQYF.

J is TRBJ2-1 and V is TRBV7-3; TRBD1 agrees at 8 bases. Germline V CDR1 and CDR2: SGHTA, FQGTGA. CDR3 length equals 14 residues. V shed 2 bases, J shed 6 bases, and the junction held 3 bases outside the gene matches. The CDR3 spells CASSLQGAANEQFF. CDR3 in DNA: TGTGCCAGCAGCTTACAGGGGGCCGCCAATGAGCAGTTCTTC. The variable domain in full, with the rest retrieved from reference TRBV7-3 and TRBJ2-1, is GAGVSQTPSNKVTEKGKYVELRCDPISGHTALYWYRQSLGQGPEFLIYFQGTGAADDSGLPNDRFFAVRPEGSVSTLKIQRTERGDSAVYLCASSLQGAANEQFFGPGTRLTVL.

The chain carries TRBV9 and TRBJ1-1; 8 nucleotides line up with TRBD1. The CDR3 extends over 13 amino acids. The V gene end was trimmed by 4 bases and the J gene end by 5 bases; junction bases not matched to a gene: 4. Germline V gene data show CDR1 as SGDLS and CDR2 as YYNGEE. The DNA of the CDR3 is TGTGCCAGCAGCCCCCGGACAGGGACTGAAGCTTTCTTT. Residues: CASSPRTGTEAFF.

The rearrangement uses TRBV29-1 and TRBJ2-7; 10 nucleotides line up with TRBD2. Germline loops: CDR1 SQVTM, CDR2 ANQGSEA. The junction had 11 bases not matched to a gene; V was cut back by 5 bases and J by 7 bases. CDR3 size: 14 residues. The CDR3 nucleotides are TGCAGCGTTAGCGAGCGGGAGGGATCCGCGGAGCAGTACTTC. Amino acid sequence: CSVSEREGSAEQYF.

This clone came up a few times. The CDR3 spells CASSSSRTDTQYF. For the CDR3, the DNA is TGTGCCAGCAGCTCCTCTCGGACAGATACGCAGTATTTT. The chain carries TRBV7-2 and TRBJ2-3, with unresolved D. V shed 4 bases and J shed 3 bases, with 8 bases lying between them. The CDR3 contains 13 residues. Germline values: CDR1 SGHTA, CDR2 FQGNSA. Looking up the rest from reference TRBV7-2 and TRBJ2-3 gives the full variable domain: GAGVSQSPSNKVTEKGKDVELRCDPISGHTALYWYRQSLGQGLEFLIYFQGNSAPDKSGLPSDRFSAERTGGSVSTLTIQRTQQEDSAVYLCASSSSRTDTQYFGPGTRLTVL.

V usage is TRBV25-1 and J usage is TRBJ2-7, with 12 bases aligning to TRBD2. The length of the CDR3 is 15 residues. Germline values: CDR1 MGHDK, CDR2 SYGVNS. V dropped 10 bases and J dropped 3; count of bases not matched to a gene: 10. The CDR3 sequence: CATSRLAGDGYEQYF. In DNA form, the CDR3 reads TGTGCCACCTCCCGACTAGCGGGAGACGGCTACGAGCAGTACTTC.

DNA for the CDR3: TGTGCCAGTAGGTTAGGGGCGATTCGACAGCCCCAGCATTTT. It specifies CASRLGAIRQPQHF. This rearrangement joins TRBV19 to TRBJ1-5; a weak D match, TRBD1 (5 bases). The V end lost 6 bases, the J end lost 7 bases, and 16 bases lay between the germline ends. In germline, CDR1 is LNHDA, CDR2 SQIVND (reference sequence). CDR3 size: 14 residues.

The J gene is TRBJ2-5, the V gene TRBV28, with D hard to call. The CDR3 runs to 17 residues. CDR1 MDHEN and CDR2 SYDVKM come from the germline V gene. Trimming left V 6 bases short and J 4 bases short, with 24 bases between. Here the CDR3 DNA reads TGTGCCAGCAGCCGGATTGGAGCCACTATGGGTACAGAGACCCAGTACTTC. It is translated as CASSRIGATMGTETQYF.